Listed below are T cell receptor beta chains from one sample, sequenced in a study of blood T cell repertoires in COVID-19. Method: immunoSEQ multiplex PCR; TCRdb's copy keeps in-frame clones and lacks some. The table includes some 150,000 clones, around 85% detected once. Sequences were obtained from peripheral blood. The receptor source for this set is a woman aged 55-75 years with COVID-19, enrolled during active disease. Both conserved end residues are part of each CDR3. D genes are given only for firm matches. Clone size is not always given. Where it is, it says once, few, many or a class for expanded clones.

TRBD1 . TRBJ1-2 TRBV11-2 TGTGCCAGCAGCCGATCCGGGACAGGGGGGGACTATGGCTACACCTTC CASSRSGTGGDYGYTF
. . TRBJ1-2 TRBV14 TGTGCCAGCAGCAGGGGTCAGAGCGTCCATGGCTACACCTTC CASSRGQSVHGYTF
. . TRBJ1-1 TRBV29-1 TGCAGCGTTAAGGCAGGGGACACTGAAGCTTTCTTT CSVKAGDTEAFF
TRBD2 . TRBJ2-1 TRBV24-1 TGTGCCACCAGTGATGGGCACTTGGACGCGGGGGTCTTC CATSDGHLDAGVF
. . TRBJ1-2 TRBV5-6 TGTGCCAGCAGCTCCACTCCGGGACAAGGAGTCTATGGCTACACCTTC CASSSTPGQGVYGYTF
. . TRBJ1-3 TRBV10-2 TGCGCCAGCAGCCCTTCGGGAGGGGATGGAAACACCATATATTTT CASSPSGGDGNTIYF
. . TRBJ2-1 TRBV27 TGTGCCAGCAGTCCAGGACTGCCGTACAATGAGCAGTTCTTC CASSPGLPYNEQFF
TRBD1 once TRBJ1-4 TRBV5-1 TGCGCCAGCAGCTCAGCGGGACAGGGGGCTTCGGCTAATGAAAAACTGTTTTTT CASSSAGQGASANEKLFF
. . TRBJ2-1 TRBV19 TGTGCCAGTAGTGATGGACAGAGGGGCAATGAGCAGTTCTTC CASSDGQRGNEQFF
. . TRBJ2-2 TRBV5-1 TGCGCCAGCAGCCCCATCGGGACACCGAACACCGGGGAGCTGTTTTTT CASSPIGTPNTGELFF
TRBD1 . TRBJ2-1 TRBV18 TGTGCCAGCTCATCGACAGGGGGCATAGGCAATGAGCAGTTCTTC CASSSTGGIGNEQFF
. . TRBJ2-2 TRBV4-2 TGTGCCAGCAGCCAAGAGGAGCAGGGTAACACCGGGGAGCTGTTTTTT CASSQEEQGNTGELFF
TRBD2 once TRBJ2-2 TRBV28 TGTGCCAGCAGTCTCCCCGGGGGAGGGAGGGTCGGGGAGCTGTTTTTT CASSLPGGGRVGELFF
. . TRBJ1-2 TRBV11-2 TGTGCCAGCAGCTCCAGGACAAACCCGCCCTCAGCTAACTATGGCTACACCTTC CASSSRTNPPSANYGYTF
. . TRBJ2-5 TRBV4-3 TGCGCCAGCAGCCAGTCGACTAGTATTGAACAAGAGACCCAGTACTTC CASSQSTSIEQETQYF
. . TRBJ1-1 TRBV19 TGTGCCAGTAGTATAGGTCAGGAGAACACTGAAGCTTTCTTT CASSIGQENTEAFF
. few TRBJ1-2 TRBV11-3 TGTGCCAGCAGCTTGCAGGGGATGAATGGCTACACCTTC CASSLQGMNGYTF
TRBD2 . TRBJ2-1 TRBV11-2 TGTGCCAGCAGCTTTACTCAACTAGCGGGGCTCTACAATGAGCAGTTCTTC CASSFTQLAGLYNEQFF
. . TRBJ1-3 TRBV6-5 TGTGCCAGCAGTTATAAGGGGGACTCTGGAAACACCATATATTTT CASSYKGDSGNTIYF
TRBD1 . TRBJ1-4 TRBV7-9 TGTGCCAGCAGCGCCGGGACAGGGAACGAAAAACTGTTTTTT CASSAGTGNEKLFF
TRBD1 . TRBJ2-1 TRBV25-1 TGTGCCAGCACTCCGACAGGGCCCGATGAGCAGTTCTTC CASTPTGPDEQFF
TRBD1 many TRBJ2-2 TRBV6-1 TGTGCCAGCAGTGAAGCGACAGGGGACACCGGGGAGCTGTTTTTT CASSEATGDTGELFF
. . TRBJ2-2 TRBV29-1 TGCAGCGTTGTAGTTGCTAGCACCGGGGAGCTGTTTTTT CSVVVASTGELFF
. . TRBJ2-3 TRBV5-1 TGCGCCAGCAGCACAGGGACAGATACGCAGTATTTT CASSTGTDTQYF
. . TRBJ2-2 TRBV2 TGTGCCAGCACTCCGAGGGACTTTCTCGGCCCCGGGGAGCTGTTTTTT CASTPRDFLGPGELFF
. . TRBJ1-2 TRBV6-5 TGTGCCAGCAGGGCCCCGGGGGTGTATGGCTACACCTTC CASRAPGVYGYTF
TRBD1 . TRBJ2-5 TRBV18 TGTGCCAGCTCACCACCGGGACAGGTTGGAGAGACCCAGTACTTC CASSPPGQVGETQYF
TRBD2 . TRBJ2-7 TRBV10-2 TGCGCCAGCAGTGATGGACTAGCGGTCCGCGAGCAGTACTTC CASSDGLAVREQYF
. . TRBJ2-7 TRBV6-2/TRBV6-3 TGTGCCAGCAGTTACTCTGCAGGTCCCTACGAGCAGTACTTC CASSYSAGPYEQYF
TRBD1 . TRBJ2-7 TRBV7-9 TGTGCCAGCAGCTCGGGACAGACGGAGCAGTACTTC CASSSGQTEQYF
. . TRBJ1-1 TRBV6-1 TGTGCCAGCAGTGAAAGAGGCATGGGCACTGAAGCTTTCTTT CASSERGMGTEAFF
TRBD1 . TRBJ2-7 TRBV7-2 TGTGCCAGCAGCTTAGGCAGGGGGAATTCCTACGAGCAGTACTTC CASSLGRGNSYEQYF
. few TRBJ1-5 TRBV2 TGTGCCAGCAGCCGGGGAACCAATCAGCCCCAGCATTTT CASSRGTNQPQHF
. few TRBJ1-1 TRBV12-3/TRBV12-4 TGTGCCAGCAGTTTTCTCTCGGAGGTCGAAGCTTTCTTT CASSFLSEVEAFF
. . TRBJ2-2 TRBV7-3 TGTGCCAGCCGTCCAGGGTACACCGGGGAGCTGTTTTTT CASRPGYTGELFF
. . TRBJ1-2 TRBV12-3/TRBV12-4 TGTGCCAGCAGTGTCGGGAAGTTCTATGGCTACACCTTC CASSVGKFYGYTF
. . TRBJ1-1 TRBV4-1 TGCGCCAGCCGAAAACAGGGTTCCATGAACACTGAAGCTTTCTTT CASRKQGSMNTEAFF
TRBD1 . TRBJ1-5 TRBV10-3 TGTGCCATCAGCCAGGGGGACAGACGGGAACAGCCCCAGCATTTT CAISQGDRREQPQHF
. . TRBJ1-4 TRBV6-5 TGTGCCAGCAGGGTCGGGAGCGCGGGGAATGAAAAACTGTTTTTT CASRVGSAGNEKLFF
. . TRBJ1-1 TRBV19 TGTGCCAGTAGTATAGAACAGGGAAAAGCTTTCTTT CASSIEQGKAFF
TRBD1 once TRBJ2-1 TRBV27 TGTGCCAGCAGTCCAGTACAGGGGATGTCCTACAATGAGCAGTTCTTC CASSPVQGMSYNEQFF
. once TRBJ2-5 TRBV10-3 TGTGCCATCAGTGAGTCGAGGTATCAAGAGACCCAGTACTTC CAISESRYQETQYF
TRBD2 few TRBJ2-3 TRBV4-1 TGCGCCAGCAGCCCTCGGACTAGCGGGAACACAGATACGCAGTATTTT CASSPRTSGNTDTQYF
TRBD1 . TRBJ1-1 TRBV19 TGTGCCAGTAGACCTTACAGGGGAATTAAGGACACTGAAGCTTTCTTT CASRPYRGIKDTEAFF
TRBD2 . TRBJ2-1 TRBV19 TGTGCCAGTAGTACGTTTTCGGGGACTAGAAAGGGGAATGAGCAGTTCTTC CASSTFSGTRKGNEQFF
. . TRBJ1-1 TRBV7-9 TGTGCCAGCAGCTTACAGGGTGCCGAAGCTTTCTTT CASSLQGAEAFF
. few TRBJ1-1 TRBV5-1 TGCGCCAGCACCCCCGGGACATCCCTTATCGGCACTGAAGCTTTCTTT CASTPGTSLIGTEAFF
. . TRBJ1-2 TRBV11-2 TGTGCCAGCAGCTTAGGGCAGGGCTATGGCTACACCTTC CASSLGQGYGYTF
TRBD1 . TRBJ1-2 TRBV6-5 TGTGCCATTTACAGGGGGTTAGTCGGCGGCTACACCTTC CAIYRGLVGGYTF
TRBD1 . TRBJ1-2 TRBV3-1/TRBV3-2 TGTGCCAGCAGCCTAGGGGACAGGGGGAGCGGCTACACCTTC CASSLGDRGSGYTF
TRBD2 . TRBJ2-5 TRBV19 TGTGCCAGTATGCCGTCGGGCGGGGGGGAAGAGACCCAGTACTTC CASMPSGGGEETQYF
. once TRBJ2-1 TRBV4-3 TGCGCCAGCAGCCGAGCCGGGACACATTACAATGAGCAGTTCTTC CASSRAGTHYNEQFF
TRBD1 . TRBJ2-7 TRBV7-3 TGTGCCAGCAGCTCCACAGGGGGCGAGCAGTACTTC CASSSTGGEQYF
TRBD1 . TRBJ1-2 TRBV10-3 TGTGCCATCACCCCGGGACAGGGGGACTATGGCTACACCTTC CAITPGQGDYGYTF